This T cell receptor beta chain was profiled in a study of STAT5B mutations in CD4+ large granular lymphocyte leukemia. The length of the CDR3 is 14 residues. Looked up from germline, CDR1 is SEHNR and CDR2 is FQNEAQ (reference sequence). The germline V and J ends were trimmed by 1 base and 11 bases, with 17 bases remaining between them. As handled by the study authors: Productive clonotypes were detectable down to 2.59 x 10-5 frequency. Libraries were prepared by immunoSEQ multiplex PCR; TCRdb keeps only in-frame clonotypes and omits some of them. That table supplies the V and J calls and clone size; D and trimming were determined from the DNA. Of 23,000 or so clones in the sample, about 79% were seen once. In regard to this clone: What it binds is unknown.

Regarding the study as a whole: TRBV06-family usage was enriched in top patient clones (8/27) versus controls (2/35). No patients shared main leukemic clonotypes, though 20% to 25% appeared at low frequency elsewhere.

The sequenced sample was CD4+ T cells from blood buffy coats. The receptor comes from a human donor in good health. This sequence joins TRBV7-9 and TRBJ1-1; TRBD1 is a possible D gene (5 bases). The CDR3 DNA sequence: TGTGCCAGCAGCTTAGACCTGGGGACGATTAGGGCTTTCTTT. This encodes CASSLDLGTIRAFF.